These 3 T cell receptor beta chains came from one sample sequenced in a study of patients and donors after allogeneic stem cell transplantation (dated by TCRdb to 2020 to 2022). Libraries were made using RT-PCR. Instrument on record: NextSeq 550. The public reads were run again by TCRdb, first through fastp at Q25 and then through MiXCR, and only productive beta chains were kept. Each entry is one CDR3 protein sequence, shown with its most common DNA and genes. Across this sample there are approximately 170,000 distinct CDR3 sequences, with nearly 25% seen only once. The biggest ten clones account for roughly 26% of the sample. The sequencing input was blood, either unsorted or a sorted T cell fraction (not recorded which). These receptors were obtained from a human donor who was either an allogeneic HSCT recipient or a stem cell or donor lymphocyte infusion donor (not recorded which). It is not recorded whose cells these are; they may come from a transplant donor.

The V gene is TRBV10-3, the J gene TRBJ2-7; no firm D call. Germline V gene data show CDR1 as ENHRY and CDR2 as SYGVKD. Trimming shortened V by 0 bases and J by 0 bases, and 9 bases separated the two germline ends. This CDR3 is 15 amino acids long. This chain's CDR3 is CAISESGQSSYEQYF. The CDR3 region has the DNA TGTGCCATCAGTGAGTCCGGGCAGAGCTCCTACGAGCAGTACTTC.

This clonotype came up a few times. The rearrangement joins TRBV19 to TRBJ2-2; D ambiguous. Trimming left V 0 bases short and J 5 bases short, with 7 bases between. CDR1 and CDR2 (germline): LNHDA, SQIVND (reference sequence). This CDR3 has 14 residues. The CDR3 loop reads CASSIDSRTGELFF. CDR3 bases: TGTGCCAGTAGTATAGATTCCCGAACCGGGGAGCTGTTTTTT. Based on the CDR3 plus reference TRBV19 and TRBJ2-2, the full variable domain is DGGITQSPKYLFRKEGQNVTLSCEQNLNHDAMYWYRQDPGQGLRLIYYSQIVNDFQKGDIAEGYSVSREKKESFPLTVTSAQKNPTAFYLCASSIDSRTGELFFGEGSRLTVL.

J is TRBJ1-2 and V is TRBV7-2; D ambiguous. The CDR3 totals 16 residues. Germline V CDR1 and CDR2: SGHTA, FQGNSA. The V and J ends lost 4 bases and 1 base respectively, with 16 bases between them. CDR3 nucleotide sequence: TGTGCCAGCAGCTCCCTTACGGCGATACTTAACTATGGCTACACCTTC. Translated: CASSSLTAILNYGYTF.